This entry describes one T cell receptor beta chain. Its target antigen remains unknown. No base qualities exist here, and no much larger clone lies one base off it. CDR1 SGHTA and CDR2 FQGNSA were looked up in the germline V gene. The trim is 5 bases for V and 1 base for J, with a gap of 8 bases between the germline ends. The CDR3 contains 13 residues, cysteine and phenylalanine counted. Only the CDR3 portion is preserved as DNA: 39 bases, with reading frame beginning at the first base. For TCR Vbeta sequencing, memory CD4+ T cells were sorted ex vivo from the peripheral blood of both healthy controls and narcolepsy patients. The data were obtained in a study of T cells in narcolepsy (dated by TCRdb to the late 2010s). In terms of the full investigation: The study enrolled patients with narcolepsy type 1 or type 2 (NT1, NT2) together with healthy control donors. To look for autoreactive T cells in narcolepsy patients that target self-antigens of hypocretin neurons (hypocretin, TRIB2), the study used TCR Vbeta sequencing to follow clonotypes in blood and CSF. The research as a whole found: Patients and controls had similar numbers of sequenced blood memory CD4+ clonotypes, with averages of about 38,000 in patients and over 30,000 in controls. According to the report, autoreactive clonotypes were detected serially in the blood of the same patients and of different patients, but not in healthy controls. Plots that compared CSF and blood CD4+ T cell clonotypes from the same patient highlighted HCRT-specific and TRIB2-specific autoreactive clonotypes. No sequences matching autoreactive T cell clones were present in some of the blood memory CD4+ repertoires from patients and controls.

Library method: the immunoSEQ multiplex PCR assay. TCRdb limited this immuneACCESS table to in-frame rearrangements with V and J called. A share of clones is missing; checked studies link under half to unresolved V genes, and the rest is unexplained. For this sample the table gives 37,000 or so clones, of which 70% to 85% were detected only once. The biggest ten clones account for 1.5% to 2% of the sample. The V and J genes are TRBV7-2 and TRBJ1-1; the D gene lacks a confident call. The TCR sequence derives from a human donor with narcolepsy. Specimen: CD45RA- memory CD4+ T cells from PBMCs. The intended sense of this specimen's cell subset or site label: memory T cells sorted ex vivo from peripheral blood. The sequenced DNA is TGTGCCAGCAGCCGCTACAGGAACACTGAAGCTTTCTTT. Translated, it reads CASSRYRNTEAFF.